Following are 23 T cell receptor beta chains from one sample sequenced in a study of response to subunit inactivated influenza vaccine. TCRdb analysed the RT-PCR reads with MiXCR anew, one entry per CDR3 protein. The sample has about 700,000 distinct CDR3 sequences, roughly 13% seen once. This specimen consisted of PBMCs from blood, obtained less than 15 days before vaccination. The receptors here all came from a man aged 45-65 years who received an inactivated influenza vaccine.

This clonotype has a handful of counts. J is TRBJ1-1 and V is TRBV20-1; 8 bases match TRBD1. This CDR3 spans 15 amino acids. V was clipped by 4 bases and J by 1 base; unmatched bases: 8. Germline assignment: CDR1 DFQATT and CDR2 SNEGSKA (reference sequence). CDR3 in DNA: TGCAGTGCTAAAAATACCGGGACAGGGAACACTGAAGCTTTCTTT. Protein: CSAKNTGTGNTEAFF.

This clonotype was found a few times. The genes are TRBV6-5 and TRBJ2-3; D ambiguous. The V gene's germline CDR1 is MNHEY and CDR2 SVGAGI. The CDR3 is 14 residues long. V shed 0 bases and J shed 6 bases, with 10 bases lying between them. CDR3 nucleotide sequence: TGTGCCAGCAGTTACTCGACGGGTGAGGATACGCAGTATTTT. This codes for CASSYSTGEDTQYF.

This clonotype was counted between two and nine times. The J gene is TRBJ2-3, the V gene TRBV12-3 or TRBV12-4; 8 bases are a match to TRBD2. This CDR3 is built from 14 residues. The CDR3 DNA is TGTGCTTCGGCAGCTGCTTTCGGGGGGGGTACGCAGTATTTT. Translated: CASAAAFGGGTQYF.

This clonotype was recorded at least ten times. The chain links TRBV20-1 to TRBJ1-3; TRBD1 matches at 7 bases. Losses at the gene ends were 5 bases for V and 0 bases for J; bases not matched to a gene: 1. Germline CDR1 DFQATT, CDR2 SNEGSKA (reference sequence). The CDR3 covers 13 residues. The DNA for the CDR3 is TGCAGTGCTCGGACAGGCTCTGGAAACACCATATATTTT. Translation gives CSARTGSGNTIYF.

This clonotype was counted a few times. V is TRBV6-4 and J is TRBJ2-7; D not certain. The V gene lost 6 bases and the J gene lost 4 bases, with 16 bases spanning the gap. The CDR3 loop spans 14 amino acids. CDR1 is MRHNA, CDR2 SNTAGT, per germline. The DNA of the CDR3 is TGTGCCAGCAGCCGGACGTCTGATAGGTACGAGCAGTACTTC. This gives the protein CASSRTSDRYEQYF.

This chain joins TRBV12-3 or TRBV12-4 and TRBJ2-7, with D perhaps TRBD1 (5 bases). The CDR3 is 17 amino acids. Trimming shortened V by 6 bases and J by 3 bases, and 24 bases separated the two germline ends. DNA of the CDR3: TGTGCCAGCAGACTTGAGGCCGGACCTCAACAGGTCTACGAGCAGTACTTC. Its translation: CASRLEAGPQQVYEQYF.

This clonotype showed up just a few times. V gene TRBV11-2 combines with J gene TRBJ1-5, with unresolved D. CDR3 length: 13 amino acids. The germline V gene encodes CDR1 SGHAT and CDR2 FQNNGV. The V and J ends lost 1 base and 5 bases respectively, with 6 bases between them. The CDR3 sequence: CASSLAPYQPQHF. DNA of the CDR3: TGTGCCAGCAGCTTAGCCCCTTATCAGCCCCAGCATTTT.

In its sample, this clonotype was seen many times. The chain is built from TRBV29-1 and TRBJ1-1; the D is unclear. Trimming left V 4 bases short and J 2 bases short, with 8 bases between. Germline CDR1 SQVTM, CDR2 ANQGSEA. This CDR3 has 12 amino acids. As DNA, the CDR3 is TGCAGCGTTGTGAAGATAAACACTGAAGCTTTCTTT. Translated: CSVVKINTEAFF.

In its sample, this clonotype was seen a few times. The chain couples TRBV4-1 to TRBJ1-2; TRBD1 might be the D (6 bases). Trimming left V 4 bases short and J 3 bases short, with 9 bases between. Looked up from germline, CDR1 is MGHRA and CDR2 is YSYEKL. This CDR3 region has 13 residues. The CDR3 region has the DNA TGCGCCAGCAGCCTAAAGGGGGACTATGGCTACACCTTC. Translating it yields CASSLKGDYGYTF.

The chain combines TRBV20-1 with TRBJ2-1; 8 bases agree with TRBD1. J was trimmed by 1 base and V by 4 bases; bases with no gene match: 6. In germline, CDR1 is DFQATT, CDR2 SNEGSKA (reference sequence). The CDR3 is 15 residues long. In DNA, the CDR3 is TGCAGTGCTACCCGGACAGGGAGATCCTACAATGAGCAGTTCTTC. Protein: CSATRTGRSYNEQFF.

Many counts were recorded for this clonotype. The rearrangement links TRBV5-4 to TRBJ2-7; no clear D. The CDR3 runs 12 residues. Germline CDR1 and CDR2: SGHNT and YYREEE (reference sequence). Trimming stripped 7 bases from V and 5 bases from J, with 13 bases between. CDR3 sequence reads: CASQGGTHEQYF. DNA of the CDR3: TGTGCCAGCCAAGGTGGAACCCACGAGCAGTACTTC.

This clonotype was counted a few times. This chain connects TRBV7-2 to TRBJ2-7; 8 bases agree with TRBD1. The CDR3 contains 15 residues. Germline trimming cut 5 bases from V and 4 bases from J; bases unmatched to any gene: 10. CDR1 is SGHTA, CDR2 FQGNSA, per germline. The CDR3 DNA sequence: TGTGCCAGCAGCGGAGAAAGGACAGGGAAGTACGAGCAGTACTTC. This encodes CASSGERTGKYEQYF. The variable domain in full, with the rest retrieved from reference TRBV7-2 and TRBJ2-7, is GAGVSQSPSNKVTEKGKDVELRCDPISGHTALYWYRQSLGQGLEFLIYFQGNSAPDKSGLPSDRFSAERTGGSVSTLTIQRTQQEDSAVYLCASSGERTGKYEQYFGPGTRLTVT.

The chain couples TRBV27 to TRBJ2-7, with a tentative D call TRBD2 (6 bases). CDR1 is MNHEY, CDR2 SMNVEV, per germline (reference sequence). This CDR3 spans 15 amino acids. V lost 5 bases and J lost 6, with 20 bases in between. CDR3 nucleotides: TGTGCCAGCAGTGGTCCGGGACTGGCTACGCGCGAGCAGTACTTC. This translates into CASSGPGLATREQYF.

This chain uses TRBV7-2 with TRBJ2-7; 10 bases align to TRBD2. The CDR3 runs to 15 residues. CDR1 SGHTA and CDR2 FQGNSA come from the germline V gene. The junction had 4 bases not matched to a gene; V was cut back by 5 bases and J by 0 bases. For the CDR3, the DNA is TGTGCCAGCAGCACTAGCGGGGCCATCTCCTACGAGCAGTACTTC. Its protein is CASSTSGAISYEQYF.

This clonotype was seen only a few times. DNA for the CDR3: TGTGCCAGCAGTACTGCCGGACTCTCTGGAAACACCATATATTTT. This encodes CASSTAGLSGNTIYF. The chain has TRBV6-2 or TRBV6-3 and TRBJ1-3, with D unclear. V lost 5 bases and J lost 0, with 11 bases in between. The CDR3 runs to 15 residues. CDR1 is MNHEY, CDR2 SVGEGT, per germline.

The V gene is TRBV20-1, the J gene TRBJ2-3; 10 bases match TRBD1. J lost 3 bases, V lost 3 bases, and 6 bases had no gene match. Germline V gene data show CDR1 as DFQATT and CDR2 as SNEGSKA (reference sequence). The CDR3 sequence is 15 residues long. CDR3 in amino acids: CSARIMGQGTDTQYF. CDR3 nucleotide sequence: TGCAGTGCTAGGATAATGGGACAGGGGACAGATACGCAGTATTTT.

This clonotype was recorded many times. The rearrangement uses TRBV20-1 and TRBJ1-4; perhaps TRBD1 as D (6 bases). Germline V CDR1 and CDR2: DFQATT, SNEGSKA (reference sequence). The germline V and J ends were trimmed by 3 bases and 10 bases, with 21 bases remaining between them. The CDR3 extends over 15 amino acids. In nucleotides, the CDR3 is TGCAGTGCTAGCCCCGGGGGCGACAGCGGCGGAAAACTGTTTTTT. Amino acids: CSASPGGDSGGKLFF.

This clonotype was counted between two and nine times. The CDR3 loop reads CASGLVPPDRVQSGEQYF. The CDR3 DNA reads TGTGCTAGTGGTTTGGTACCCCCCGACAGGGTCCAATCAGGGGAGCAGTACTTC. The chain joins TRBV12-5 to TRBJ2-7; TRBD1 agrees at 7 bases. Germline loops: CDR1 LGHNT, CDR2 FRNRAP. CDR3 size: 18 residues. Trimming cost V 0 bases and J 7 bases; bases outside gene matches: 18.

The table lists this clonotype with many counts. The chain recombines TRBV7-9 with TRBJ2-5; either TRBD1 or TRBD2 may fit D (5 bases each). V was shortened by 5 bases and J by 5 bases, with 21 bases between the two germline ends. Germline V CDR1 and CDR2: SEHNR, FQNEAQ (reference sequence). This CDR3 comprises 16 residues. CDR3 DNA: TGTGCCAGCAGCCCACACGTGATGGGGGAACGGGAGACCCAGTACTTC. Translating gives CASSPHVMGERETQYF.

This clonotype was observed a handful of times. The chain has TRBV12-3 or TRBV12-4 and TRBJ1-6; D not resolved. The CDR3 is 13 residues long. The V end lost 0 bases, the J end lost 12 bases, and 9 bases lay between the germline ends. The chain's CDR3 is CASSLATPGPLHF. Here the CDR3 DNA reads TGTGCCAGCAGTTTAGCGACCCCTGGACCCCTCCACTTT.

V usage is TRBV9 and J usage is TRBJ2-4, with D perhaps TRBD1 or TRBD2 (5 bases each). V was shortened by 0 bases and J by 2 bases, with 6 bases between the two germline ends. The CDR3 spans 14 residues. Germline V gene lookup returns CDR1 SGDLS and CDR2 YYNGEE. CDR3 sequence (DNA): TGTGCCAGCAGCGTAGGGGGGACCAAAAACATTCAGTACTTC. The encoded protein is CASSVGGTKNIQYF.

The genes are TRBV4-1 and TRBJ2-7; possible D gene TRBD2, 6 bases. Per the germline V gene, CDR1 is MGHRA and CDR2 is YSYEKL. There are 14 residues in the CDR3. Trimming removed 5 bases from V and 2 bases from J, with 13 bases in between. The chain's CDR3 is CASSAPGGTYEQYF. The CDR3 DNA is TGCGCCAGCAGCGCCCCCGGGGGAACCTACGAGCAGTACTTC.

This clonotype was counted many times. CDR3 sequence: CASSLEWWYEQYF. The CDR3 DNA sequence: TGTGCCAGCAGCTTGGAATGGTGGTACGAGCAGTACTTC. The V and J genes are TRBV5-5 and TRBJ2-7, with D hard to call. V lost 0 bases and J lost 4, with 8 bases in between. This CDR3 has 13 residues. Germline V gene lookup returns CDR1 SGHKS and CDR2 YYEKEE (reference sequence). Together with reference TRBV5-5 and TRBJ2-7, the CDR3 gives the full variable domain: DAGVTQSPTHLIKTRGQQVTLRCSPISGHKSVSWYQQVLGQGPQFIFQYYEKEERGRGNFPDRFSARQFPNYSSELNVNALLLGDSALYLCASSLEWWYEQYFGPGTRLTVT.